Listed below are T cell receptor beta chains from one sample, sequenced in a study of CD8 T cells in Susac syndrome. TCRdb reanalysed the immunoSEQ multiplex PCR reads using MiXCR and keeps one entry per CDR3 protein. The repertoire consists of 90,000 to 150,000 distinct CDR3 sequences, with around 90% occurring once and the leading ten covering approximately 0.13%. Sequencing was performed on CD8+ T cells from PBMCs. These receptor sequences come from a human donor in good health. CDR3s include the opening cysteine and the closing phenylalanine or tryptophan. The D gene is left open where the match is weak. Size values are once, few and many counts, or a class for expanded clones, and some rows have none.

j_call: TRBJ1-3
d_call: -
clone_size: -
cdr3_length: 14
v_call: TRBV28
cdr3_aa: CASSLTGERHTIYF
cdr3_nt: TGTGCCAGCAGCCTGACAGGCGAAAGACACACCATATATTTT

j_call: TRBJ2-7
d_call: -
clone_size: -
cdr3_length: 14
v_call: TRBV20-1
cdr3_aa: CSARRAGSSYEQYF
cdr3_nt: TGCAGTGCTAGGAGGGCGGGGAGCTCCTACGAGCAGTACTTC

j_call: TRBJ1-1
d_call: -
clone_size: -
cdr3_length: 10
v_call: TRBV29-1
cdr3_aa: CSADPGEAFF
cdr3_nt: TGCAGCGCCGACCCAGGGGAAGCTTTCTTT

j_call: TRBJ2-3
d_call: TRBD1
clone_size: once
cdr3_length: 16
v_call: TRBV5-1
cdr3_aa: CASSIGTADLSDTQYF
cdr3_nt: TGCGCCAGCAGCATCGGGACAGCCGACCTTTCAGATACGCAGTATTTT

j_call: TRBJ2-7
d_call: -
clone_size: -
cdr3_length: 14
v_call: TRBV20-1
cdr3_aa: CSARPSGNAYEQYF
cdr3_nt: TGCAGTGCTAGACCCTCAGGGAATGCCTACGAGCAGTACTTC

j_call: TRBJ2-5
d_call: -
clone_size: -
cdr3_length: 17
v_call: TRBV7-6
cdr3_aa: CASSLAPRGPVEETQYF
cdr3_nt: TGTGCCAGCAGCTTAGCCCCCCGGGGGCCCGTCGAAGAGACCCAGTACTTC

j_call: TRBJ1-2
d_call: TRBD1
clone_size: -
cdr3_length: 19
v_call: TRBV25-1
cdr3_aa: CASSELTVTSTDRAYGYTF
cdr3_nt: TGTGCCAGCAGTGAATTGACCGTAACCTCTACGGACAGGGCCTATGGCTACACCTTC

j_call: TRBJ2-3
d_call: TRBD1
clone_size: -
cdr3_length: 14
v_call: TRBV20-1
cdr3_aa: CSARRTGGTDTQYF
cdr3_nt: TGCAGTGCTAGAAGGACAGGAGGCACAGATACGCAGTATTTT

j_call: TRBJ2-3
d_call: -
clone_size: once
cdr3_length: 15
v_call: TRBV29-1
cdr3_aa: CSVDRGGGYTDTQYF
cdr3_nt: TGCAGCGTTGATCGTGGTGGCGGATACACAGATACGCAGTATTTT

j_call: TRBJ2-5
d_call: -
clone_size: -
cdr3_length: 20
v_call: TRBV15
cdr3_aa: CATSRDPAQGHGAYQETQYF
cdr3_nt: TGTGCCACCAGCAGAGATCCCGCCCAGGGCCACGGGGCGTACCAAGAGACCCAGTACTTC

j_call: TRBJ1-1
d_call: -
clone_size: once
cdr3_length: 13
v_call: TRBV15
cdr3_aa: CATSRDPDSEAFF
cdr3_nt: TGTGCCACCAGCAGAGATCCGGACAGTGAAGCTTTCTTT

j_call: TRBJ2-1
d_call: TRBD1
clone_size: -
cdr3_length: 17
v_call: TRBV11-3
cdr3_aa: CASSLDRGQGSYNEQFF
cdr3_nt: TGTGCCAGCAGCTTAGACAGGGGACAGGGCTCCTACAATGAGCAGTTCTTC

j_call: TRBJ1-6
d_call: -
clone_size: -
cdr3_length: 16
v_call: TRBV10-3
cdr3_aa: CAISEERDVYNSPLHF
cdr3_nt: TGTGCCATCTCTGAGGAAAGGGACGTTTATAATTCACCCCTCCACTTT

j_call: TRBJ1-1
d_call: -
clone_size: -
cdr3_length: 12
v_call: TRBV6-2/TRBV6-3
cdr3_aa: CASSYSSQTPAF
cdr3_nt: TGTGCCAGCAGTTACTCGAGTCAGACACCGGCCTTT

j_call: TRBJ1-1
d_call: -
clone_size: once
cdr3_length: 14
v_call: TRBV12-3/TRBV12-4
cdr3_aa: CASSPGSLNTEAFF
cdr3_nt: TGTGCCAGCAGTCCCGGGAGCCTGAACACTGAAGCTTTCTTT

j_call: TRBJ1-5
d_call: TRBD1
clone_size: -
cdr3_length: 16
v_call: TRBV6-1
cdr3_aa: CASSHHGQGRNQPQHF
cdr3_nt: TGTGCCAGCAGCCACCACGGACAGGGCCGCAATCAGCCCCAGCATTTT

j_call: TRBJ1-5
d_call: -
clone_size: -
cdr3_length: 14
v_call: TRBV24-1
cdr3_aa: CATSDSGGDQPQHF
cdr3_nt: TGTGCCACCAGTGATTCGGGGGGGGATCAGCCCCAGCATTTT

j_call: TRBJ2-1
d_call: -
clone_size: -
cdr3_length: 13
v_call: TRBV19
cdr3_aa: CASSIQGTNEQFF
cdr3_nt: TGTGCCAGTAGTATACAGGGGACCAATGAGCAGTTCTTC

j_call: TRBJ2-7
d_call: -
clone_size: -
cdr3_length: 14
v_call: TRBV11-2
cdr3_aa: CASNPDTPVYEQYF
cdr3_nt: TGTGCCAGCAACCCCGACACTCCGGTCTACGAGCAGTACTTC

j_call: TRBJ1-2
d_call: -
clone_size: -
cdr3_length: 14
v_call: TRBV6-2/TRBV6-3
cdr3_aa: CASASTGIYDGYTF
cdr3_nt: TGTGCCAGCGCCTCAACAGGGATTTACGATGGCTACACCTTC

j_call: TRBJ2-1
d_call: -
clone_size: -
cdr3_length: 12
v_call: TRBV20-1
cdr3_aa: CSASRTTHEQFF
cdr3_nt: TGCAGTGCTAGCCGGACTACCCATGAGCAGTTCTTC

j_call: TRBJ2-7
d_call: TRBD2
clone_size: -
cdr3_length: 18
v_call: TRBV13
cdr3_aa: CASSLGPPGLGGSNEQYF
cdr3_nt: TGTGCCAGCAGCTTGGGGCCGCCGGGACTAGGAGGGTCTAACGAGCAGTACTTC

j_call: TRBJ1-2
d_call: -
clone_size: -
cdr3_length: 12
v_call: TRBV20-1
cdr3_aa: CSALLTNYGYTF
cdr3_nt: TGCAGTGCTCTGCTTACGAACTATGGCTACACCTTC

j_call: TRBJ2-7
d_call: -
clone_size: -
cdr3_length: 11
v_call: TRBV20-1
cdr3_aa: CSARSRYEQYF
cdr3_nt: TGCAGTGCTAGGAGCCGTTACGAGCAGTACTTC

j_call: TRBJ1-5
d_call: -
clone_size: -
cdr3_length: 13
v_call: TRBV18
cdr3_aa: CASSPGLDQPQHF
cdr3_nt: TGTGCCAGCTCACCAGGCCTTGATCAGCCCCAGCATTTT

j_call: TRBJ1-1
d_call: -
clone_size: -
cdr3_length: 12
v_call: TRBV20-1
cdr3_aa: CSAREGTTEAFF
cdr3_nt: TGCAGTGCTAGAGAGGGGACCACTGAAGCTTTCTTT

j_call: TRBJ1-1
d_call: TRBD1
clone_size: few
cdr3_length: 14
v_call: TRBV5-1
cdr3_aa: CASSLGQVNTEAFF
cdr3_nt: TGTGCCAGCAGCTTGGGACAGGTGAACACTGAAGCTTTCTTT

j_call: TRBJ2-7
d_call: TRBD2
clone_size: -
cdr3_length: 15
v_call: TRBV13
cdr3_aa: CASSPSGAGGYEQYF
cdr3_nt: TGTGCCAGCAGCCCCTCCGGAGCGGGAGGCTACGAGCAGTACTTC

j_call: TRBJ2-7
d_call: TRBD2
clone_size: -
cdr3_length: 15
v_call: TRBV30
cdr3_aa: CAWSIRLAGAYEQYF
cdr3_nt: TGTGCCTGGAGTATTAGACTAGCGGGCGCCTACGAGCAGTACTTC

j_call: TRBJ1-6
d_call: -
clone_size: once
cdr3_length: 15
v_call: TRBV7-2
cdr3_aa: CASSLVGQGGSPLHF
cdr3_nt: TGTGCCAGCAGCTTAGTGGGCCAGGGAGGTTCACCCCTCCACTTT

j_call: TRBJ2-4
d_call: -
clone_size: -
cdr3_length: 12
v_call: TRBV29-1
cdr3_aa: CAGRGTKNIQYF
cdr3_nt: TGCGCTGGTCGGGGGACCAAAAACATTCAGTACTTC

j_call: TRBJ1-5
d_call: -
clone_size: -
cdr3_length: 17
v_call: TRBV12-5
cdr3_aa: CASGLVLTDSLSQPQHF
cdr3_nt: TGTGCTAGTGGTTTGGTACTCACAGACAGCCTATCTCAGCCCCAGCATTTT

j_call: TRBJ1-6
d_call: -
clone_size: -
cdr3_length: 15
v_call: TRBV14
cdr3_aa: CASSQDRGQKSPLHF
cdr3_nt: TGTGCCAGCAGCCAAGACCGGGGACAAAAGTCACCCCTCCACTTT

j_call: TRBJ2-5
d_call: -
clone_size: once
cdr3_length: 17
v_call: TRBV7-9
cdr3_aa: CASSLAPGGWMEETQYF
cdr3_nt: TGTGCCAGCAGCTTAGCTCCAGGGGGGTGGATGGAAGAGACCCAGTACTTC

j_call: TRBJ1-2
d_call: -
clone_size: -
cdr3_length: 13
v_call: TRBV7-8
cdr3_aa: CASSLAVGYGYTF
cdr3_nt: TGTGCCAGCAGCTTAGCGGTGGGCTATGGCTACACCTTC

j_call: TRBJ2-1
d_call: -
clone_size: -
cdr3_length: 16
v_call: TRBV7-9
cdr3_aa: CASRRQGSSSYNEQFF
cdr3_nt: TGTGCCAGCCGACGTCAGGGCTCTAGCTCCTACAATGAGCAGTTCTTC

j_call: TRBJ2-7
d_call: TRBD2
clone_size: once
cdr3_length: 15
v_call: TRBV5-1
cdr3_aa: CASSLVSGGSYEQYF
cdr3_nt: TGCGCCAGCAGCCTCGTATCGGGCGGGAGTTACGAGCAGTACTTC

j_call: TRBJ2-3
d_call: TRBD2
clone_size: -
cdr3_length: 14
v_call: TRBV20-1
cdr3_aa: CSGRTSGGTDTQYF
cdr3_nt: TGCAGTGGACGGACTAGCGGGGGCACAGATACGCAGTATTTT

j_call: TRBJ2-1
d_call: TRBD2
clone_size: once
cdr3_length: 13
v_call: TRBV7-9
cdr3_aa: CASSLRGVDEQFF
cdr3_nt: TGTGCCAGCAGCTTACGGGGGGTCGATGAGCAGTTCTTC

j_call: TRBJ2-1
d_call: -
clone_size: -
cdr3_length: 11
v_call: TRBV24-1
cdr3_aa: CATSDRREQFF
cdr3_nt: TGTGCCACCAGTGACCGGAGAGAGCAGTTCTTC

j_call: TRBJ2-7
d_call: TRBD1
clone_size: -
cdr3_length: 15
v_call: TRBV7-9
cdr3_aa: CASSQSGTGAYEQYF
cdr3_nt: TGTGCCAGCAGCCAATCCGGGACAGGGGCGTACGAGCAGTACTTC

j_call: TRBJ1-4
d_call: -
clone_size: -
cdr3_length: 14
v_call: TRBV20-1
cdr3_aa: CSAPTGSSNEKLFF
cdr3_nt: TGCAGTGCTCCCACAGGGTCATCCAATGAAAAACTGTTTTTT

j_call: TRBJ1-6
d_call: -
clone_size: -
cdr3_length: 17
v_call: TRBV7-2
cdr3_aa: CASSLAGIIVDNSPLHF
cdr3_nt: TGTGCCAGCAGCTTAGCCGGAATCATAGTGGATAATTCACCCCTCCACTTT

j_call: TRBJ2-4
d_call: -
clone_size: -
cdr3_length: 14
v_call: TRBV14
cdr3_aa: CASSQLGVEDIQYF
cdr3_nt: TGTGCCAGCAGCCAGTTGGGGGTGGAAGACATTCAGTACTTC

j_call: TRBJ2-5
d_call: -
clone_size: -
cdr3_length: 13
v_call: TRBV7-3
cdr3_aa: CASSFGREETQYF
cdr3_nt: TGTGCCAGCAGCTTCGGCAGGGAAGAGACCCAGTACTTC

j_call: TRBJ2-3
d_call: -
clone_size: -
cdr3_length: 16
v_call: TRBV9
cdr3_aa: CASSVARAVPRDTQYF
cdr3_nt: TGTGCCAGCAGCGTAGCTCGAGCGGTGCCCCGGGATACGCAGTATTTT

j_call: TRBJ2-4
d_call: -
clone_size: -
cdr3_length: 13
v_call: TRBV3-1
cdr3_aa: CASSPVTKNIQYF
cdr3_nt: TGTGCCAGCAGCCCCGTTACCAAAAACATTCAGTACTTC

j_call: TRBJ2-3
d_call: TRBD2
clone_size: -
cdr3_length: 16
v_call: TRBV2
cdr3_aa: CASSSGTSGFTDTQYF
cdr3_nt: TGTGCCAGCAGTTCCGGGACTAGCGGGTTCACAGATACGCAGTATTTT

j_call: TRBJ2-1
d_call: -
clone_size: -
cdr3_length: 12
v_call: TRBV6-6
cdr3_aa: CASSYSPGEQFF
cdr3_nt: TGTGCCAGCAGTTACTCCCCAGGAGAGCAGTTCTTC

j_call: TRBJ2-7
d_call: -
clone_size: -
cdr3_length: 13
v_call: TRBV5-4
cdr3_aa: CASSLQGPNEQYF
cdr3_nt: TGTGCCAGCAGCCTGCAGGGACCCAACGAGCAGTACTTC

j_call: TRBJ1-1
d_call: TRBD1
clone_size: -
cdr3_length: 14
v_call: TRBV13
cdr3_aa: CASSFLQGGAEAFF
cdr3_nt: TGTGCCAGCAGCTTCCTACAGGGGGGCGCTGAAGCTTTCTTT

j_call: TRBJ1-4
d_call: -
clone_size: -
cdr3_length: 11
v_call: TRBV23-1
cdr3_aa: CARSQNEKLFF
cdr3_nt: TGCGCCAGGTCGCAGAATGAAAAACTGTTTTTT

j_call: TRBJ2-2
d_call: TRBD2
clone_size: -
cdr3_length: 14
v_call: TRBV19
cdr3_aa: CASSFNGRVGELFF
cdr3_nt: TGTGCCAGTAGTTTTAACGGGAGGGTCGGGGAGCTGTTTTTT

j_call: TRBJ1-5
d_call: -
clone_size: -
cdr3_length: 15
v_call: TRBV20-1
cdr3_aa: CSAWTTGLGNQPQHF
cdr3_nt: TGCAGTGCTTGGACTACGGGGCTGGGCAATCAGCCCCAGCATTTT

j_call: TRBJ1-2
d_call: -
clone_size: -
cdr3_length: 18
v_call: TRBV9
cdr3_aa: CASSEAFSGPTFSYGYTF
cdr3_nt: TGTGCCAGCAGCGAGGCCTTCTCGGGGCCGACATTTAGCTATGGCTACACCTTC

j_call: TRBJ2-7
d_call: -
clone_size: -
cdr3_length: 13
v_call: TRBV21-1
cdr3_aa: CASSALFGNEQYF
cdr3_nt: TGTGCCAGCAGTGCCCTATTCGGCAACGAGCAGTACTTC

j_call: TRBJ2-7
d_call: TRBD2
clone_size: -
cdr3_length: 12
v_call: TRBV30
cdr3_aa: CAWGGSSYEQYF
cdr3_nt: TGTGCCTGGGGCGGGAGCTCCTACGAGCAGTACTTC